What follows are 6 T cell receptor beta chains derived from one specimen sequenced in a study of type 1 regulatory T cells. These receptors are not linked to any known antigen. TCRdb analysed the reads with MiXCR anew, one entry per CDR3 protein. This table has approximately 45,000 distinct CDR3 sequences, 9% to 15% appearing once. Sequencing was performed on cultured non-Tr1 T cells, either the whole culture or a sorted T cell fraction (not recorded which). The source is a human donor in good health.

A remark on this clonotype: This clone may be a read error of a much larger clone one base away. V is TRBV28 and J is TRBJ2-3; TRBD1 might be the D (5 bases). The germline gives CDR1 MDHEN, CDR2 SYDVKM. The CDR3 covers 12 residues. The CDR3 region is CTSRDSTDTQYF. In DNA, the CDR3 is TGTACCAGCAGGGATAGCACAGATACGCAGTATTTT.

A word on this clonotype: One end of the junction fails to match germline, which may point to a read error. The chain carries TRBV4-3 and TRBJ2-2; no clear D. Germline assignment: CDR1 LGHNA and CDR2 YSLEER. The length of the CDR3 is 16 residues. The chain's CDR3 is CASSSPSTRNTGELFF. The DNA of the CDR3 is TGTGCCAGCAGCTCACCATCCACTCGGAACACCGGGGAGCTGTTTTTT.

This clonotype has a count of ten or more. The chain recombines TRBV5-1 with TRBJ1-5; D is unresolved. V lost 2 bases and J 4 bases, leaving 13 bases between the germline ends. The CDR3 has 15 residues. Germline assignment: CDR1 SGHRS and CDR2 YFSETQ. CDR3 residues: CASSFSPGGNQPQHF. CDR3 coding DNA: TGCGCCAGCAGCTTTAGTCCGGGAGGGAATCAGCCCCAGCATTTT.

The table lists this clonotype with many counts. The chain joins TRBV5-1 to TRBJ1-1; D is possibly TRBD1 (5 bases). Trimming took 0 bases from V and 1 from J, leaving 7 bases between them. This CDR3 comprises 14 residues. CDR1 SGHRS and CDR2 YFSETQ come from the germline V gene. CDR3 region: CASSLAGWNTEAFF. The CDR3 DNA is TGCGCCAGCAGCTTGGCAGGGTGGAACACTGAAGCTTTCTTT.

This clonotype was counted between two and nine times. The chain uses TRBV30 and TRBJ2-7, with TRBD2 matching 12 bases. V shed 3 bases and J 5 bases; nucleotides not matched to a gene: 8. The CDR3 has 15 residues. Per the germline V gene, CDR1 is GTSNPN and CDR2 is SVGIG (reference sequence). The CDR3 spells CAWSRRLAGDNEQYF. The DNA for the CDR3 is TGTGCCTGGAGCAGAAGACTAGCGGGAGATAACGAGCAGTACTTC.

In this sample, this clonotype turned up many times. The chain has TRBV5-1 and TRBJ2-7; 8 positions match TRBD1. Germline V gene lookup returns CDR1 SGHRS and CDR2 YFSETQ. The CDR3 spans 16 residues. With V trimmed by 2 bases and J by 0 bases, 7 bases remained unmatched. The CDR3 sequence: CASSLGTGKSSYEQYF. In nucleotides, the CDR3 is TGCGCCAGCAGCTTAGGGACAGGCAAAAGCTCCTACGAGCAGTACTTC.